In its sample, the clone carrying this T cell receptor beta chain was seen many times. Its specificity is not known. This sample is drawn from a study of identical twins. The study's findings and limits: Within monozygotic twins, out-of-frame TCR alpha sharing was underestimated by the models. There was an excess of low generation probability in the out-of-frame alpha sequences that twins shared.

Per germline, CDR1 SEHNR and CDR2 FQNEAQ (reference sequence). V shed 3 bases, J shed 6 bases, and the junction held 6 bases outside the gene matches. CDR3 length: 14 amino acids. Unique molecular identifiers were present on cDNA, and template switching added a universal primer site. TCRdb re-called the 5' RACE reads through MiXCR, storing one row per CDR3 protein. The sample includes 1.5 million to 2 million distinct CDR3 sequences, about 32% of them seen just once. Sequencing input: cord blood. The chain recombines TRBV7-9 with TRBJ1-2, with 8 bases that match TRBD1. The sequence derives from a newborn girl in good health. The CDR3 loop is CASSLNRGLNGYTF. The CDR3 DNA is TGTGCCAGCAGCTTGAACAGGGGGTTGAATGGCTACACCTTC.